This T cell receptor (beta chain) was captured by sequencing in a study of control samples from healthy donors and cancer patients. Method: immunoSEQ multiplex PCR; TCRdb's copy keeps in-frame clones and lacks some. The sample lists around 57,000 clones, approximately 89% occurring once. This CDR3 comprises 13 residues. With 4 bases clipped from V and 10 bases from J, the junction kept 5 bases outside the gene matches. Germline CDR1 reads KGHDR; CDR2 reads SFDVKD. The chain carries TRBV24-1 and TRBJ2-1, with 8 bases that match TRBD1. This TCR came from a man aged 25-45 years with colorectal cancer. The sample was PBMCs. This chain's CDR3 is CATSDWTGWEQFF. CDR3 coding DNA: TGTGCCACCAGTGACTGGACAGGGTGGGAGCAGTTCTTC.